The 8 T cell receptor beta chains below come from one sample, sequenced in a study of OX40 agonist ivuxolimab in advanced cancers. Clones were sequenced by immunoSEQ multiplex PCR, and TCRdb holds only the in-frame ones, with some missing. The table includes tens of thousands of clones, approximately 92% detected once. The source was CD4+ or CD8+ T cells sorted from blood, collected in a trial of the OX40 agonist ivuxolimab. Receptor source: an adult with an advanced solid tumor such as melanoma, head and neck, liver or kidney cancer.

The sample holds a few counts of this clone. The rearrangement links TRBV7-9 to TRBJ2-4; 10 nucleotides align to TRBD2. The CDR3 is 14 amino acids. V was pared by 7 bases and J by 9 bases, with 9 bases of the junction left unmatched. CDR1 and CDR2 (germline): SEHNR, FQNEAQ (reference sequence). CDR3 nucleotides: TGTGCCAGCAACCCTAGCGGGAGCGACGGCATTCAGTACTTC. Translation: CASNPSGSDGIQYF.

The V call is TRBV9, the J call TRBJ1-1; D gene unclear. Germline V lookup: CDR1 SGDLS, CDR2 YYNGEE. The CDR3 is made up of 13 amino acids. V dropped 3 bases and J dropped 6 bases, with 12 bases sitting between them. CDR3 amino acids: CASSAEWGSEAFF. CDR3 DNA sequence: TGTGCCAGCAGCGCCGAGTGGGGATCTGAAGCTTTCTTT.

J is TRBJ1-1 and V is TRBV7-2, with 7 bases aligning to TRBD1. This CDR3 region has 15 residues. J was trimmed by 4 bases and V by 2 bases; bases with no gene match: 7. Per germline, CDR1 SGHTA and CDR2 FQGNSA. The CDR3 spells CASSLRTGETTEAFF. DNA of the CDR3: TGTGCCAGCAGCTTAAGGACAGGCGAAACCACTGAAGCTTTCTTT.

The chain recombines TRBV7-8 with TRBJ2-3, with 13 nucleotides matching TRBD2. Germline CDR1 and CDR2: SGHVS and FQNEAQ. The CDR3 is made up of 15 amino acids. The J segment lost 7 bases and the V segment lost 4 bases, leaving 5 bases of the junction unmatched. The CDR3 loop is CASSWRTSGSYTQYF. The CDR3 DNA reads as TGTGCCAGCAGCTGGCGGACTAGCGGGAGTTATACGCAGTATTTT.

The chain employs TRBV7-2 and TRBJ2-2; maybe TRBD2 (6 bases). Deletions cut 5 bases from V and 7 bases from J, with 17 bases between. The CDR3 is 15 residues long. Germline V gene sequence: CDR1 SGHTA, CDR2 FQGNSA. This CDR3 reads CASSDPSRGIGELFF. CDR3 DNA sequence: TGTGCCAGCAGCGATCCATCCCGGGGGATCGGGGAGCTGTTTTTT.

The rearrangement joins TRBV2 to TRBJ1-3, with 7 bases matching TRBD1. The V and J ends lost 6 bases and 0 bases, in that order; junction bases with no gene match: 11. Germline-derived CDR1 and CDR2 are SNHLY and FYNNEI. The CDR3 covers 17 residues. The CDR3 loop is CASRRARGLSSGNTIYF. In DNA, the CDR3 is TGTGCCAGCAGGCGGGCCAGGGGGTTAAGCTCTGGAAACACCATATATTTT.

The chain is built from TRBV19 and TRBJ2-3; D gene unclear. This CDR3 has 13 amino acids. Germline V gene lookup returns CDR1 LNHDA and CDR2 SQIVND (reference sequence). The V end lost 6 bases, the J end lost 0 bases, and 7 bases lay between the germline ends. The CDR3 nucleotides read TGTGCCAGTAGCCCAGGTAGCACAGATACGCAGTATTTT. This encodes CASSPGSTDTQYF.

The chain recombines TRBV19 with TRBJ2-7; 8 bases match TRBD1. The CDR3 is 15 residues long. J lost 5 bases, V lost 5 bases, and 11 bases had no gene match. Germline loops: CDR1 LNHDA, CDR2 SQIVND (reference sequence). The DNA of the CDR3 is TGTGCCAGTAGTCCTTGGGCGACAGGGGTCCACGAGCAGTACTTC. Translating gives CASSPWATGVHEQYF. Combining the CDR3 with reference TRBV19 and TRBJ2-7 gives the whole variable domain DGGITQSPKYLFRKEGQNVTLSCEQNLNHDAMYWYRQDPGQGLRLIYYSQIVNDFQKGDIAEGYSVSREKKESFPLTVTSAQKNPTAFYLCASSPWATGVHEQYFGPGTRLTVT.